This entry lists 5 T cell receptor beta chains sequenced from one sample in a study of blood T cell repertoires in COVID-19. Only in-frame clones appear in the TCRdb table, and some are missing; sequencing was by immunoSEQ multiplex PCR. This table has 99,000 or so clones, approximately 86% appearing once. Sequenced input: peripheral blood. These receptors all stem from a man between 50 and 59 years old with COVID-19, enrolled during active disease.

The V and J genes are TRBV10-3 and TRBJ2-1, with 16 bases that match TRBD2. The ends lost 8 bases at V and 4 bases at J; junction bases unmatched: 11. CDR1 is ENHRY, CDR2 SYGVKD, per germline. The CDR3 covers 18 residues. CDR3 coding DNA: TGTGCCATCTCGACCGCCGGGACTAGCGGGGGGGCTTACAATGAGCAGTTCTTC. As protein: CAISTAGTSGGAYNEQFF.

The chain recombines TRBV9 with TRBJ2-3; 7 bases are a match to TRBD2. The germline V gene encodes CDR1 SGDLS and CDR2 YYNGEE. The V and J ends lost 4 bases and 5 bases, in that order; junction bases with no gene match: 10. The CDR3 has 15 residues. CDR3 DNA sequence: TGTGCCAGCAGCCCAACGACTAGCAGAGTAGATACGCAGTATTTT. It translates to CASSPTTSRVDTQYF.

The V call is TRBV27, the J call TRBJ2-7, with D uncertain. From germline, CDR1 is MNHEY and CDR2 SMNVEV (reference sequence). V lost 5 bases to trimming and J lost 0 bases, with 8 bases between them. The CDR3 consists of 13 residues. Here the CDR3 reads CASSEASSYEQYF. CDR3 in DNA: TGTGCCAGCAGTGAGGCGAGCTCCTACGAGCAGTACTTC.

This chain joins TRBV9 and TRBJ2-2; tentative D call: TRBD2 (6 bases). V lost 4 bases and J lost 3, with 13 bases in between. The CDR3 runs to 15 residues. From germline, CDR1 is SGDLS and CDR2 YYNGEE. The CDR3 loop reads CASSPPSAYTGELFF. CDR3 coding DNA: TGTGCCAGCAGCCCCCCTAGCGCATACACCGGGGAGCTGTTTTTT.

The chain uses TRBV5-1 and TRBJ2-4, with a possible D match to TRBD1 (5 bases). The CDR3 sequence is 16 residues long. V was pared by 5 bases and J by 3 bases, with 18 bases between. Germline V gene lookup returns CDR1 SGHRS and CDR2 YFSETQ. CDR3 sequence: CASSPVDQGNKNIQYF. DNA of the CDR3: TGCGCCAGCAGTCCCGTCGATCAGGGAAACAAAAACATTCAGTACTTC. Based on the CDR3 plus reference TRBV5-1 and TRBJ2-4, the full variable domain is KAGVTQTPRYLIKTRGQQVTLSCSPISGHRSVSWYQQTPGQGLQFLFEYFSETQRNKGNFPGRFSGRQFSNSRSEMNVSTLELGDSALYLCASSPVDQGNKNIQYFGAGTRLSVL.